This T cell receptor (beta chain) was identified during a study of blood T cell repertoires in COVID-19. Trimming removed 8 bases from V and 0 bases from J, with 11 bases in between. The CDR3 is made up of 15 amino acids. The germline gives CDR1 MNHEY, CDR2 SMNVEV (reference sequence). This clone was seen only a few times. Authors' data handling: By means of reference gene primer amplification, nucleated cell counts were estimated. Assay used: immunoSEQ multiplex PCR; TCRdb lists only in-frame clones, some missing. That table furnishes V, J and clone size, whereas the DNA furnished D and trimming. The data contain about 220,000 clones, more than 75% of them singletons.

The clonotype was recovered from a man aged 50-59 years who had recovered from COVID-19. The sample consisted of peripheral blood. The chain carries TRBV27 and TRBJ2-6; D not certain. The chain's CDR3 is CASGLRSSGANVLTF. CDR3 coding DNA: TGTGCCAGCGGCTTACGGAGCTCTGGGGCCAACGTCCTGACTTTC.